The TCR beta chain described here comes from a study of Ad26.COV2.S vaccination and SARS-CoV-2 variants. V shed 4 bases and J shed 5 bases, with 12 bases lying between them. CDR1 MNHEY and CDR2 SVGAGI come from the germline V gene. The CDR3 runs 14 residues. Measured with immunoSEQ multiplex PCR; TCRdb has only the in-frame clones, and not every one. The top ten hold about 3.9% of the sample, which has approximately 340,000 clones, 92% seen once. This clone appeared once. Its antigen is undetermined. Notes on the study in general: The authors reported substantial breadth in spike-specific CD8+ and CD4+ T cell responses after vaccination. People who got the vaccine or the placebo had similar non-spike TCR breadth. Total T cell responses, in the TCR breadth and depth analyses, may have been underestimated.

The sample here was peripheral blood, taken after recovery from COVID-19. The clonotype was recovered from a human donor who had recovered from COVID-19. This chain joins TRBV6-5 and TRBJ2-1; D gene uncertain. This chain's CDR3 is CASSFSLVNNEQFF. In nucleotides, the CDR3 is TGTGCCAGCAGTTTTTCGCTGGTTAACAATGAGCAGTTCTTC.